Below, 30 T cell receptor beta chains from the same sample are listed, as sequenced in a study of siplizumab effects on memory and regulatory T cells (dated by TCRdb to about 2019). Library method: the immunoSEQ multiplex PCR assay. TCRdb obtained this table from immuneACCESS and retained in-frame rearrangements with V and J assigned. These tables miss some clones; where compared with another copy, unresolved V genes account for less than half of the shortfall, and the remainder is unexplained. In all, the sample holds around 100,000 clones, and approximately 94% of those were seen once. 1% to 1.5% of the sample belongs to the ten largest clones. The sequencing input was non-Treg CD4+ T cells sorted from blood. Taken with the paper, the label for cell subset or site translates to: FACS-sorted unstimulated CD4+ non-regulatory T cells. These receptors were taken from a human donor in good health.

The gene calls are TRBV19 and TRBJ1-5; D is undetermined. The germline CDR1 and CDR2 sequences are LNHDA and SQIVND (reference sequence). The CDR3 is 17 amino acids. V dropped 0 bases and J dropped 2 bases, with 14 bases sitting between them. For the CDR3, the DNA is TGTGCCAGTAGTATAGATTGGATAGGGCGTGGCAATCAGCCCCAGCATTTT. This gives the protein CASSIDWIGRGNQPQHF.

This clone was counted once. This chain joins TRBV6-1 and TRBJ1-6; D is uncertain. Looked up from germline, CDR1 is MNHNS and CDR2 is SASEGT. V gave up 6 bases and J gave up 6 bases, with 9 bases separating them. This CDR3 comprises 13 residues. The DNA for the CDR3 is TGTGCCAGCAGCATGACAACTAATTCACCCCTCCACTTT. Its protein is CASSMTTNSPLHF.

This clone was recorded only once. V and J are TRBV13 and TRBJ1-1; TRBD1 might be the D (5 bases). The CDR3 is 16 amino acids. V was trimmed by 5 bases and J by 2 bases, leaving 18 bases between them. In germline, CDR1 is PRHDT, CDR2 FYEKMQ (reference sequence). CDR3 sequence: CASSLSGTGLNTEAFF. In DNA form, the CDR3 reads TGTGCCAGCAGCCTATCCGGGACGGGACTTAACACTGAAGCTTTCTTT.

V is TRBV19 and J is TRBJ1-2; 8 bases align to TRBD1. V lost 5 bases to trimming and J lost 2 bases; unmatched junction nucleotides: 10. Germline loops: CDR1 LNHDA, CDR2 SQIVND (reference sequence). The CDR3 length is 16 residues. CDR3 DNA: TGTGCCAGTAGTGCTCTTCCGGGACAGGAGAACTATGGCTACACCTTC. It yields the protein CASSALPGQENYGYTF.

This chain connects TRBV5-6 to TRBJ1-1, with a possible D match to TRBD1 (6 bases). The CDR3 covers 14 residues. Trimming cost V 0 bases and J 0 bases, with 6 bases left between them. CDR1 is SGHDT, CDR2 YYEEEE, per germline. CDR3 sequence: CASSLGQVNTEAFF. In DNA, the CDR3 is TGTGCCAGCAGCTTGGGACAGGTGAACACTGAAGCTTTCTTT.

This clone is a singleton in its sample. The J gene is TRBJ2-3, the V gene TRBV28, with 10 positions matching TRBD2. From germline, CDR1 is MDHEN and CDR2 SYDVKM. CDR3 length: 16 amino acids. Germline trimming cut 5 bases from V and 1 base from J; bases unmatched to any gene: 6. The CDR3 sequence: CASSLPSGSGTDTQYF. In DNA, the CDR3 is TGTGCCAGCAGTCTCCCTAGCGGGAGTGGCACAGATACGCAGTATTTT.

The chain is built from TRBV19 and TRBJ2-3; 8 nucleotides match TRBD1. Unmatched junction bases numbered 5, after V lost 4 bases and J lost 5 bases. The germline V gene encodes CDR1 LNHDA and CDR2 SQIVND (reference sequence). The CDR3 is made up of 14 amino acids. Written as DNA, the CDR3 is TGTGCCAGTAGTAAGGGACAGGACCTAGATACGCAGTATTTT. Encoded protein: CASSKGQDLDTQYF.

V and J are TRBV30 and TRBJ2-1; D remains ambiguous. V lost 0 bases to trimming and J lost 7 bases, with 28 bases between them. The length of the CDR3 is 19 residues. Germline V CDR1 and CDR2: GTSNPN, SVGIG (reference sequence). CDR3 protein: CAWSVPPPLTLHTRNEQFF. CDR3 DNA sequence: TGTGCCTGGAGTGTACCTCCACCCCTCACGCTCCACACAAGGAATGAGCAGTTCTTC.

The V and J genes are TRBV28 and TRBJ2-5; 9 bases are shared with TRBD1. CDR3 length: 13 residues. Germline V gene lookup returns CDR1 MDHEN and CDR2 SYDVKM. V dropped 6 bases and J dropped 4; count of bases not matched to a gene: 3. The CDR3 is CASSSGQGETQYF. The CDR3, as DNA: TGTGCCAGCAGCTCGGGACAGGGAGAGACCCAGTACTTC.

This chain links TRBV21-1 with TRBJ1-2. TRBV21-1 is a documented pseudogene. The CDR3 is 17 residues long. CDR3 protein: CASSPTGLRGRYYGYTF. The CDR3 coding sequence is TGTGCCAGCAGTCCTACGGGACTACGTGGGAGGTACTATGGCTACACCTTC.

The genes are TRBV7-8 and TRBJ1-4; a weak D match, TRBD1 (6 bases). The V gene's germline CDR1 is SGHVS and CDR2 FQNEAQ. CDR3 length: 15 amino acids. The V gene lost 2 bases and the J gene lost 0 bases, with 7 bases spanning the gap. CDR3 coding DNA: TGTGCCAGCAGCTTACGGACAGCAACTAATGAAAAACTGTTTTTT. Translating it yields CASSLRTATNEKLFF.

CDR3 sequence: CASSQTPGLAGEQYF. CDR3 sequence (DNA): TGCGCCAGCAGCCAAACTCCGGGACTAGCGGGCGAGCAGTACTTC. The chain is built from TRBV5-1 and TRBJ2-7; TRBD2 agrees at 12 bases. The CDR3 runs to 15 residues. J gave up 6 bases and V 4 bases, and 8 bases lay outside the gene matches. Germline CDR1 SGHRS, CDR2 YFSETQ.

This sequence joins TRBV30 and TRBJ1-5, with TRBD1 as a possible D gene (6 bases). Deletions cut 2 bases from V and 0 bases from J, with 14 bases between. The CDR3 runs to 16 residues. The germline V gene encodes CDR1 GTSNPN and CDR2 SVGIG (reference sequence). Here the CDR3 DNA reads TGTGCCTGGAGTCTAAGGGGGATCTATAGCAATCAGCCCCAGCATTTT. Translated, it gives CAWSLRGIYSNQPQHF.

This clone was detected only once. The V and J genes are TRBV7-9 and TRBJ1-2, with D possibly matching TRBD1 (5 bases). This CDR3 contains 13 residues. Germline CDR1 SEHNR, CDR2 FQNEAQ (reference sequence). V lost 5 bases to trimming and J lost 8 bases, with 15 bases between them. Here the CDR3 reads CASSHKGAGGYTF. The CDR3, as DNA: TGTGCCAGCAGCCACAAAGGGGCGGGAGGCTACACCTTC.

CDR3 region: CASFRDRGNTGELFF. DNA for the CDR3: TGTGCCAGCTTCCGGGACAGGGGAAACACCGGGGAGCTGTTTTTT. The V call is TRBV19, the J call TRBJ2-2; 10 positions agree with TRBD1. Germline assignment: CDR1 LNHDA and CDR2 SQIVND (reference sequence). The CDR3 is 15 amino acids. V lost 9 bases to trimming and J lost 2 bases; unmatched junction nucleotides: 6.

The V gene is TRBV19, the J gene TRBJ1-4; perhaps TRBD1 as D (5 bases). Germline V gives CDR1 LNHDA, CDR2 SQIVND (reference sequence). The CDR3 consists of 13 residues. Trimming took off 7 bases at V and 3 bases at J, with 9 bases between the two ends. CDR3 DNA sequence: TGTGCCAGTACCCAGGGTCCTAATGAAAAACTGTTTTTT. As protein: CASTQGPNEKLFF.

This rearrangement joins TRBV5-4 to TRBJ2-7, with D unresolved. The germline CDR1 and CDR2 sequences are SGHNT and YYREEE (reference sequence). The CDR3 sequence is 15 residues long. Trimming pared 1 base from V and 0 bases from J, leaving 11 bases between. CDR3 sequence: CASSLLPLSSYEQYF. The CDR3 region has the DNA TGTGCCAGCAGCTTGCTTCCATTAAGCTCCTACGAGCAGTACTTC.

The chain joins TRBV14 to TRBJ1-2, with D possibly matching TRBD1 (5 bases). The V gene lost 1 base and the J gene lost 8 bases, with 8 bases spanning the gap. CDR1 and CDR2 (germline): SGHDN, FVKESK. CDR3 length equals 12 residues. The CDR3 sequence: CASSQAQGGYTF. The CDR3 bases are TGTGCCAGCAGCCAAGCCCAGGGCGGCTACACCTTC.

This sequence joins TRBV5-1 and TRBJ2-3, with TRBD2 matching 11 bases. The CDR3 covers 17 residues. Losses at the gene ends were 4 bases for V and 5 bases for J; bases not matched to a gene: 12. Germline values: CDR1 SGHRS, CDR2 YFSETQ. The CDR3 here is CASSPSGSGGGGDTQYF. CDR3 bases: TGCGCCAGCAGCCCCTCGGGTAGCGGGGGGGGCGGAGATACGCAGTATTTT.

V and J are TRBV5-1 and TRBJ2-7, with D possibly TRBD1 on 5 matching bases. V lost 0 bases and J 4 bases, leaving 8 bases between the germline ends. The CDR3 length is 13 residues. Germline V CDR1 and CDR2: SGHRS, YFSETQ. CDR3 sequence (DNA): TGCGCCAGCAGCTTGGGGACAACTTACGAGCAGTACTTC. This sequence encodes CASSLGTTYEQYF.

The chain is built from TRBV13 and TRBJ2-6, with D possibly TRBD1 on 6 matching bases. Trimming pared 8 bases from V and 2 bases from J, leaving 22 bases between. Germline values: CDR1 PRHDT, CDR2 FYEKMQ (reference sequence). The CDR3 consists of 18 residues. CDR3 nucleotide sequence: TGTGCCAGCTTACCCGGGACGGGACAAATGACTGGGGCCAACGTCCTGACTTTC. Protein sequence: CASLPGTGQMTGANVLTF.

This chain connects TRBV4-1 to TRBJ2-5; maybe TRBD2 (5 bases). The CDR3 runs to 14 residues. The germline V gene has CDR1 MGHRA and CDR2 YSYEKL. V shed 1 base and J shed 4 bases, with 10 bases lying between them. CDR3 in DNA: TGCGCCAGCAGCCAAGTAGTAGCGACAGAGACCCAGTACTTC. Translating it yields CASSQVVATETQYF.

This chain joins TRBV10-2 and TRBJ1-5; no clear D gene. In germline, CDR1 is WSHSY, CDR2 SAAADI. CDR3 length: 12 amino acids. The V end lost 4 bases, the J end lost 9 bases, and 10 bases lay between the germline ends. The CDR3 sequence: CASSVPNAPQHF. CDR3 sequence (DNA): TGCGCCAGCAGTGTCCCCAATGCGCCCCAGCATTTT.

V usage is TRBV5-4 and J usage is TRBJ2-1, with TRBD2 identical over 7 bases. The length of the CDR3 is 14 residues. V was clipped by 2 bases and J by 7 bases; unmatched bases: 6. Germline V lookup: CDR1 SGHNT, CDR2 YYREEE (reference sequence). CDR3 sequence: CASSLGGRVNEQFF. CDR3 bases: TGTGCCAGCAGCTTAGGCGGGAGAGTAAATGAGCAGTTCTTC.

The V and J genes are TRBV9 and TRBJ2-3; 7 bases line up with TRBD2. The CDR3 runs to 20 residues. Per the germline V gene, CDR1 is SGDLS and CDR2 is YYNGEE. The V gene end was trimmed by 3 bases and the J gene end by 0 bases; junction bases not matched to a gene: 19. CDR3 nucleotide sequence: TGTGCCAGCAGCGCCCGGGCGGGTTGGGGCGGGAGAATTAGCACAGATACGCAGTATTTT. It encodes CASSARAGWGGRISTDTQYF.

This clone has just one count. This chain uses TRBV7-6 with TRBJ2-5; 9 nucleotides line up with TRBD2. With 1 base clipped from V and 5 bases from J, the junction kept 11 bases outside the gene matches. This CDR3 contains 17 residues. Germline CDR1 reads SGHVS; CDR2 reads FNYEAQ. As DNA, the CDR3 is TGTGCCAGCAGCTTAGGCTGGCGGGAGGGCCGAGGTGAGACCCAGTACTTC. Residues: CASSLGWREGRGETQYF.

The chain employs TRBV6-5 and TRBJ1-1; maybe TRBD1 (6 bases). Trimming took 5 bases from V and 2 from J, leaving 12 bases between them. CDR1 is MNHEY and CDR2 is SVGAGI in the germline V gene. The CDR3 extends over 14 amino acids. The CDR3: CASSKQGLNTEAFF. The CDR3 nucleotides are TGTGCCAGCAGTAAACAGGGCCTAAACACTGAAGCTTTCTTT.

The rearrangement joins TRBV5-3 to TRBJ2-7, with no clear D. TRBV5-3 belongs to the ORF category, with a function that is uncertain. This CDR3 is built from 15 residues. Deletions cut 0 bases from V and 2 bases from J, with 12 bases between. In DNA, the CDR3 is TGTGCCAGAAGCTTGGCTTCGCCGAGGACCTACGAGCAGTACTTC. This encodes CARSLASPRTYEQYF.

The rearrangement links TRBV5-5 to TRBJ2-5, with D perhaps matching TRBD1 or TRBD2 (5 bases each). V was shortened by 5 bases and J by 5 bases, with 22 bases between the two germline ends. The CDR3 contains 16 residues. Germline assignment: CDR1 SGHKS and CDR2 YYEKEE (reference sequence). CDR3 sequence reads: CASRGSGTASMETQYF. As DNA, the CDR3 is TGTGCCAGCAGGGGGTCAGGGACCGCGTCGATGGAGACCCAGTACTTC.

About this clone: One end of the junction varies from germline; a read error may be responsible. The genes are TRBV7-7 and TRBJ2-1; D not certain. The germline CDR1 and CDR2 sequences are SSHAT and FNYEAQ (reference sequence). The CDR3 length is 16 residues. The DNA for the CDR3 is TGTGCTAGCAGCTTAGCCCCGGATCTAGTGTATGGTGAGCAGTTCTTC. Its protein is CASSLAPDLVYGEQFF.